Following are 18 T cell receptor beta chains from one sample sequenced in a study of cytomegalovirus exposure and HLA in healthy donors. 60 Vbeta and 13 Jbeta primers were used in PCR. Clones were read by immunoSEQ multiplex PCR, and TCRdb kept only the in-frame ones, dropping some. The profile covers roughly 150,000 clones, with approximately 70% appearing a single time and under 7% taken by the ten largest. Sequencing was performed on PBMCs. These receptors came from a woman under 30 in good health and CMV-seropositive.

This chain connects TRBV2 to TRBJ1-5; D not resolved. The CDR3 consists of 14 residues. Germline CDR1 SNHLY, CDR2 FYNNEI. Trimming shortened V by 3 bases and J by 4 bases, and 10 bases separated the two germline ends. The CDR3 here is CASSDHGANQPQHF. For the CDR3, the DNA is TGTGCCAGCAGTGATCATGGAGCGAATCAGCCCCAGCATTTT.

This chain uses TRBV5-5 with TRBJ1-1; no clear D. The CDR3 is 15 residues long. The ends were cut back, 0 bases at V and 3 bases at J, with 12 bases in the middle. CDR1 and CDR2 from the germline V gene are SGHKS and YYEKEE (reference sequence). The chain's CDR3 is CASSLGFGGDTEAFF. Here the CDR3 DNA reads TGTGCCAGCAGCTTGGGTTTTGGAGGAGACACTGAAGCTTTCTTT.

The chain carries TRBV18 and TRBJ2-7, with a possible D match to TRBD2 (6 bases). CDR1 is KGHSH, CDR2 LQKENI, per germline. V was trimmed by 3 bases and J by 4 bases, leaving 13 bases between them. The CDR3 totals 14 residues. CDR3 sequence: CASSPAGGLYEQYF. CDR3 nucleotides: TGTGCCAGCTCACCGGCTGGCGGACTATACGAGCAGTACTTC.

The V gene is TRBV6-5, the J gene TRBJ1-3; D call uncertain. With 8 bases removed from V and 4 bases from J, the gap between germline ends came to 12 bases. This CDR3 spans 13 amino acids. Germline V gene lookup returns CDR1 MNHEY and CDR2 SVGAGI. CDR3 nucleotide sequence: TGTGCCAGCCACGGTCCCTGGGGAAACACCATATATTTT. Protein product: CASHGPWGNTIYF.

The chain links TRBV6-1 to TRBJ2-5; 8 bases align to TRBD1. The CDR3 contains 16 residues. Looked up from germline, CDR1 is MNHNS and CDR2 is SASEGT. With 1 base clipped from V and 5 bases from J, the junction kept 9 bases outside the gene matches. CDR3 nucleotide sequence: TGTGCCAGCAGTGAAGTTAGGACAGGGCTAGGGGAGACCCAGTACTTC. Translating it yields CASSEVRTGLGETQYF.

The V and J genes are TRBV6-5 and TRBJ1-5; TRBD1 might be the D (6 bases). Trimming stripped 5 bases from V and 7 bases from J, with 15 bases between. Germline lookup yields CDR1 MNHEY and CDR2 SVGAGI. The CDR3 has 14 residues. CDR3 nucleotides: TGTGCCAGCAGTACCCGGACAGTGGGGCAGCCCCAGCATTTT. Its protein product is CASSTRTVGQPQHF.

On this clone itself: At one end, the junction sequence differs from germline, possibly due to a read error. The chain employs TRBV13 and TRBJ1-4, with TRBD1 identical over 8 bases. There are 16 residues in the CDR3. Per germline, CDR1 PRHDT and CDR2 FYEKMQ (reference sequence). This CDR3 is CAGSLGPRGQGEKLFF. CDR3 sequence (DNA): TGTGCCGGCAGCTTAGGCCCCCGCGGACAGGGTGAAAAACTGTTTTTT.

V and J are TRBV7-9 and TRBJ2-7, with 7 bases lining up with TRBD2. Germline-derived CDR1 and CDR2 are SEHNR and FQNEAQ (reference sequence). The CDR3 covers 13 residues. J gave up 3 bases and V 4 bases, and 3 bases lay outside the gene matches. The CDR3 loop reads CASSSTGGYEQYF. The CDR3 bases are TGTGCCAGCAGCTCGACGGGAGGCTACGAGCAGTACTTC.

The genes are TRBV11-2 and TRBJ2-2; the match to TRBD1 covers 8 bases. Trimming at V came to 3 bases and at J to 0 bases, leaving 0 bases not matched to a gene. The CDR3 sequence is 15 residues long. Germline CDR1 and CDR2: SGHAT and FQNNGV. CDR3 in amino acids: CASSLGQANTGELFF. The CDR3 DNA follows: TGTGCCAGCAGCTTGGGACAGGCGAACACCGGGGAGCTGTTTTTT. Looking up the rest from reference TRBV11-2 and TRBJ2-2 gives the full variable domain: EAGVAQSPRYKIIEKRQSVAFWCNPISGHATLYWYQQILGQGPKLLIQFQNNGVVDDSQLPKDRFSAERLKGVDSTLKIQPAKLEDSAVYLCASSLGQANTGELFFGEGSRLTVL.

This chain uses TRBV27 with TRBJ2-2, with 7 bases fitting TRBD1. This CDR3 has 16 amino acids. Trimming removed 0 bases from V and 2 bases from J; junction bases left unmatched: 3. Germline CDR1 and CDR2: MNHEY and SMNVEV (reference sequence). In DNA form, the CDR3 reads TGTGCCAGCAGTTTATCGGGGACAGCAAACACCGGGGAGCTGTTTTTT. Its protein product is CASSLSGTANTGELFF.

Comments on this clone: This same CDR3 is encoded by further DNA sequences in the sample. The chain couples TRBV5-4 to TRBJ1-4; D may be TRBD1 (5 bases). V was trimmed by 8 bases and J by 0 bases, leaving 20 bases between them. This CDR3 is 17 amino acids long. Germline CDR1 reads SGHNT; CDR2 reads YYREEE (reference sequence). The CDR3: CASTQRQRIATNEKLFF. DNA for the CDR3: TGTGCCAGTACCCAGCGACAGAGAATTGCAACTAATGAAAAACTGTTTTTT.

The rearrangement uses TRBV6-5 and TRBJ2-5, with D possibly being TRBD2 (7 bases). The CDR3 spans 14 residues. The V end was cut by 8 bases, the J end by 0 bases, with 13 bases between. Looked up from germline, CDR1 is MNHEY and CDR2 is SVGAGI. The CDR3 DNA sequence: TGTGCCAGCGGGGGCGGGGGAAACCAAGAGACCCAGTACTTC. This codes for CASGGGGNQETQYF.

This clone was observed a handful of times. The gene calls are TRBV9 and TRBJ2-1; 7 nucleotides agree with TRBD1. CDR1 and CDR2 (germline): SGDLS, YYNGEE. The CDR3 consists of 15 residues. Losses at the gene ends were 3 bases for V and 0 bases for J; bases not matched to a gene: 3. The chain's CDR3 is CASSAQGDSYNEQFF. The CDR3 nucleotides are TGTGCCAGCAGCGCGCAGGGGGACTCCTACAATGAGCAGTTCTTC.

This chain uses TRBV15 with TRBJ2-5, with 9 bases fitting TRBD1. Matching the DNA end better, TRBJ2-7 makes the J call doubtful. The germline gives CDR1 LNHNV, CDR2 YYDKDF (reference sequence). The CDR3 is 13 amino acids. CDR3 sequence reads: CATSSYRGLEQYF. DNA for the CDR3: TGTGCCACCAGCTCTTACAGGGGGCTCGAGCAGTACTTC.

The chain employs TRBV27 and TRBJ2-1, with TRBD2 identical over 11 bases. The CDR3 covers 16 residues. Germline V lookup: CDR1 MNHEY, CDR2 SMNVEV (reference sequence). Losses at the gene ends were 4 bases for V and 5 bases for J; bases not matched to a gene: 7. The CDR3 bases are TGTGCCAGCAGTTCCCTAGCGGGGGGTCTCAACAATGAGCAGTTCTTC. It translates to CASSSLAGGLNNEQFF.

V usage is TRBV7-2 and J usage is TRBJ2-5, with D unclear. V gave up 1 base and J gave up 2 bases, with 8 bases separating them. Germline V lookup: CDR1 SGHTA, CDR2 FQGNSA. The CDR3 runs 14 residues. CDR3 sequence reads: CASSLVGTQETQYF. DNA for the CDR3: TGTGCCAGCAGCTTAGTTGGCACGCAAGAGACCCAGTACTTC.

The chain combines TRBV4-2 with TRBJ1-2, with D tentatively TRBD1 (5 bases). The CDR3 is 14 residues long. CDR1 is LGHNA and CDR2 is YNFKEQ in the germline V gene. V was cut by 0 bases and J by 3 bases, with 8 bases left in between. This chain's CDR3 is CASSQDPGHYGYTF. The CDR3 DNA sequence: TGTGCCAGCAGCCAAGATCCAGGGCACTATGGCTACACCTTC.

The chain carries TRBV6-1 and TRBJ2-3; tentatively, D is TRBD1 (5 bases). CDR3 length: 14 amino acids. Trimming cost V 4 bases and J 4 bases, with 12 bases left between them. Looked up from germline, CDR1 is MNHNS and CDR2 is SASEGT. The CDR3 nucleotides are TGTGCCAGCAGTGCTATGGGGCGCGCAGATACGCAGTATTTT. Its translation is CASSAMGRADTQYF.